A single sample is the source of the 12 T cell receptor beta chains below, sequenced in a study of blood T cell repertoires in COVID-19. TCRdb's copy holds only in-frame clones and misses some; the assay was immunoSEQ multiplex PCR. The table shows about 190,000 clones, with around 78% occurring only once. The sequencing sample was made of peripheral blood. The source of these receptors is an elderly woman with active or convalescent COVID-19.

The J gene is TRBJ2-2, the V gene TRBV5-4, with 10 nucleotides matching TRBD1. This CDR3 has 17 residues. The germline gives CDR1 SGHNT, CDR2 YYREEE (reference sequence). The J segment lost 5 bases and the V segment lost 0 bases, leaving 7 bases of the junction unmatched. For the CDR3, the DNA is TGTGCCAGCAGCTTGGCACTGGGACAGGGGTTAACCGGGGAGCTGTTTTTT. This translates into CASSLALGQGLTGELFF.

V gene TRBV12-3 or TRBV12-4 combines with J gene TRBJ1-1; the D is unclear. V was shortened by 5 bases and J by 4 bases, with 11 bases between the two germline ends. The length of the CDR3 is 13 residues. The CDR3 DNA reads TGTGCCAGCAGTGACCGGGGATCCACTGAAGCTTTCTTT. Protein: CASSDRGSTEAFF.

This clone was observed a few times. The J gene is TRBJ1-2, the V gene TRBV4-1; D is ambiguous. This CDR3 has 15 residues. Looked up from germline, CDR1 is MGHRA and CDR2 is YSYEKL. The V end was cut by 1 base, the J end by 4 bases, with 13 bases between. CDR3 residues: CASSQGGPDPYGYTF. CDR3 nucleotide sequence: TGCGCCAGCAGCCAAGGAGGGCCAGACCCCTATGGCTACACCTTC.

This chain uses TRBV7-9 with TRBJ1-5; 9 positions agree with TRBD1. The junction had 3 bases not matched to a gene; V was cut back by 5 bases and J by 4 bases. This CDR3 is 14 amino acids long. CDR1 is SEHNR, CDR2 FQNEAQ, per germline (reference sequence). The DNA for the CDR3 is TGTGCCAGCAGCCAGACAGGGGGAAATCAGCCCCAGCATTTT. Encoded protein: CASSQTGGNQPQHF.

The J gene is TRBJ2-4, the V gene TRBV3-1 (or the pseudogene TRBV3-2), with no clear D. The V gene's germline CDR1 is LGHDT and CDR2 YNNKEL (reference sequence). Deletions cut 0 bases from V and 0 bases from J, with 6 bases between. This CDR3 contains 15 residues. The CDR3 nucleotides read TGTGCCAGCAGCCAAGAACGAGCAGCCAAAAACATTCAGTACTTC. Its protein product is CASSQERAAKNIQYF.

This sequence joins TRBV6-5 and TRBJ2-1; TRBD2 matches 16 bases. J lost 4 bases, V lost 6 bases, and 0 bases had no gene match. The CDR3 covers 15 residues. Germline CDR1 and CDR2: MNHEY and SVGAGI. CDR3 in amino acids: CASRGLAGGYNEQFF. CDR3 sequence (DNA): TGTGCCAGCAGGGGACTAGCGGGGGGGTACAATGAGCAGTTCTTC.

As DNA, the CDR3 is TGTGCCAGCAGCGACAGGGGGCATCCTGGCGAGCAGTACTTC. Protein sequence: CASSDRGHPGEQYF. The chain is built from TRBV3-1 (or the pseudogene TRBV3-2) and TRBJ2-7; 10 positions agree with TRBD1. CDR1 is LGHDT and CDR2 is YNNKEL in the germline V gene (reference sequence). V shed 5 bases and J 6 bases; nucleotides not matched to a gene: 7. The CDR3 has 14 amino acids.

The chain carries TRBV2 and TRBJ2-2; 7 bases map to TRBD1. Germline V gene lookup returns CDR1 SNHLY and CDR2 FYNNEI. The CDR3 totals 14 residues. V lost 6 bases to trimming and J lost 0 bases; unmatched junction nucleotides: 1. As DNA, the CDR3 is TGTGCCAGCAGGGACAGGTCGAACACCGGGGAGCTGTTTTTT. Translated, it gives CASRDRSNTGELFF.

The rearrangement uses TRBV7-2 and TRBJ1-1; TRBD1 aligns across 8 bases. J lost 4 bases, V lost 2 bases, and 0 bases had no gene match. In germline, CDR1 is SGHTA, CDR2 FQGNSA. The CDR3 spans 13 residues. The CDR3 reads CASSLTGGTEAFF. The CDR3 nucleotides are TGTGCCAGCAGCTTAACAGGGGGCACTGAAGCTTTCTTT.

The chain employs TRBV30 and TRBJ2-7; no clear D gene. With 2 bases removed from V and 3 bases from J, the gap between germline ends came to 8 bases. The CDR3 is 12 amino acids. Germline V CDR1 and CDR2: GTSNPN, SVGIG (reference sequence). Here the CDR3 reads CAWSTVGYEQYF. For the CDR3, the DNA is TGTGCCTGGAGTACTGTTGGCTACGAGCAGTACTTC.

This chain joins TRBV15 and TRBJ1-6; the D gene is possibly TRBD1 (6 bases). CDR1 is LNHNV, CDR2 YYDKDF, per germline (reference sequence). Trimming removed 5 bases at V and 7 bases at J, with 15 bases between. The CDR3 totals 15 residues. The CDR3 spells CATSPQGHHNSPLHF. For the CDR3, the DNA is TGTGCCACCAGCCCACAGGGACACCACAATTCACCCCTCCACTTT.

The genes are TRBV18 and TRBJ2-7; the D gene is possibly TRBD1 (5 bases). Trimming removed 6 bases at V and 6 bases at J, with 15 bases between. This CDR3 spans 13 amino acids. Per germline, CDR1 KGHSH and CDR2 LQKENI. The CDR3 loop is CASSRLGQTEQYF. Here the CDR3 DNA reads TGTGCCAGCTCCCGGTTGGGGCAGACCGAGCAGTACTTC.